This T cell receptor beta chain was observed in a study of identifying expanded T cells in peripheral blood. Overall study results and limits: Clone count variance between roughly 2-week samples rose with total template count. Approximately 1.1 clones differed between technical replicates, versus roughly 17 and 20 over time.

This table comes from immunoSEQ multiplex PCR, and its TCRdb copy is limited to in-frame clones, with some not included. The sample includes tens of thousands of clones, over 75% seen only once; the top ten take roughly 3.1%. There are 15 residues in the CDR3. The V and J ends lost 3 bases and 3 bases, in that order; junction bases with no gene match: 6. The germline CDR1 and CDR2 sequences are SGHNT and YYREEE (reference sequence). This clone occurred once. Antigen: not known. Collection occurred without any documented infections or immune events in donors. This sequence originates from a person aged 18 to 75 in good health. Material for sequencing was blood. J is TRBJ1-1 and V is TRBV5-4; TRBD1 aligns across 9 bases. CDR3 DNA: TGTGCCAGCAGCTCACAACAGGGGGCCGACACTGAAGCTTTCTTT. Translation gives CASSSQQGADTEAFF.